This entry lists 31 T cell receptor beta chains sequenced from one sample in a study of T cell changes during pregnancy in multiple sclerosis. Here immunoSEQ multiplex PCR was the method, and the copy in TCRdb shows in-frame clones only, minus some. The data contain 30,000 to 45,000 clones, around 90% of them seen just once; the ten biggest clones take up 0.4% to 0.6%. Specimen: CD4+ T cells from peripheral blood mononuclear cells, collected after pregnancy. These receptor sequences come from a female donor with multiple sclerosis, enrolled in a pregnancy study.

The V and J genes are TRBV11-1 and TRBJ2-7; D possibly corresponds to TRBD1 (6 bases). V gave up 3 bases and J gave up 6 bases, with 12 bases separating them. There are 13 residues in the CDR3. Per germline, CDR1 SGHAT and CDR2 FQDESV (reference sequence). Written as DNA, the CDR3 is TGTGCCAGCAGCTTCCACAGGGTGGGCGAGCAGTACTTC. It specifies CASSFHRVGEQYF.

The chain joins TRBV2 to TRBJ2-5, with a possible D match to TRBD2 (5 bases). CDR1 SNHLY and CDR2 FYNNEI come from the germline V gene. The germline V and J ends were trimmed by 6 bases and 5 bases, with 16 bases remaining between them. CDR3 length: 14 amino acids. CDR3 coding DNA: TGTGCCAGCAGCGTCAGTCCGGGGTTGGAGACCCAGTACTTC. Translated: CASSVSPGLETQYF.

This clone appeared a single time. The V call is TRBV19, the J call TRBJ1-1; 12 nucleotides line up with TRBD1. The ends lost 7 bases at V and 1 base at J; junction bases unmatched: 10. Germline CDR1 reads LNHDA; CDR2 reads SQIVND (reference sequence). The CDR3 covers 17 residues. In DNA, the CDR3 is TGTGCCAGTACTCCGGGGACAGGGGGCAAAAGGAACACTGAAGCTTTCTTT. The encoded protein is CASTPGTGGKRNTEAFF.

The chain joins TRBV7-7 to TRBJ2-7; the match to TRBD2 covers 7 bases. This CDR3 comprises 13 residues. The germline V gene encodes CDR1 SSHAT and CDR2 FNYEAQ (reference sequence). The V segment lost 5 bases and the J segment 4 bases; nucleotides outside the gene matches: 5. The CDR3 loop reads CASSLGRGYEQYF. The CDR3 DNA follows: TGTGCCAGCAGCCTAGGGAGGGGATACGAGCAGTACTTC.

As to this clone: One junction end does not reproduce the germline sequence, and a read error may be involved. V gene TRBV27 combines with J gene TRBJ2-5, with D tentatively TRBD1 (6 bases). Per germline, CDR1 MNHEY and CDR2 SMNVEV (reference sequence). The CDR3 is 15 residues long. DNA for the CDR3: TGTGCCAGCAGGGACAGAGGTTCGTACCAAGAGGCCCAGTACTTC. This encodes CASRDRGSYQEAQYF.

CDR3 bases: TGTGCCAGCAGTGAAGGAGGAGATACGCAGTATTTT. It codes for CASSEGGDTQYF. The rearrangement uses TRBV2 and TRBJ2-3; D gene unclear. Trimming took off 1 base at V and 5 bases at J, with 4 bases between the two ends. The CDR3 has 12 amino acids. Germline CDR1 reads SNHLY; CDR2 reads FYNNEI.

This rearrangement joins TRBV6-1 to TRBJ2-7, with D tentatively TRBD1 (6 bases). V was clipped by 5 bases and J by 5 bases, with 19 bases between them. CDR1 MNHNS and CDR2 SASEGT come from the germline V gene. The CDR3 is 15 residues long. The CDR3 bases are TGTGCCAGCAGTCGAAGCCCTACAGGGTTGGACGAGCAGTACTTC. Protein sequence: CASSRSPTGLDEQYF.

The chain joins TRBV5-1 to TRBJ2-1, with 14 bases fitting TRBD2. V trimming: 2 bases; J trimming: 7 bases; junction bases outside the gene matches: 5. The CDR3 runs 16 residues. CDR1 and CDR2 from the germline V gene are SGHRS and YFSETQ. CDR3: CASSLRLAGGENEQFF. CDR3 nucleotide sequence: TGCGCCAGCAGCTTAAGACTAGCGGGGGGGGAGAATGAGCAGTTCTTC. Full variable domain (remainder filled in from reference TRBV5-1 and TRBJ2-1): KAGVTQTPRYLIKTRGQQVTLSCSPISGHRSVSWYQQTPGQGLQFLFEYFSETQRNKGNFPGRFSGRQFSNSRSEMNVSTLELGDSALYLCASSLRLAGGENEQFFGPGTRLTVL.

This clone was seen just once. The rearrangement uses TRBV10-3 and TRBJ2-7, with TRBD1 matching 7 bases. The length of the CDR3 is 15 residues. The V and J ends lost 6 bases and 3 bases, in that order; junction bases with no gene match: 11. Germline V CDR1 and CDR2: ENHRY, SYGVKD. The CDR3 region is CAIRNRGTPLYEQYF. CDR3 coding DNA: TGTGCCATCAGGAACAGGGGTACCCCCCTCTACGAGCAGTACTTC.

CDR3 sequence reads: CSADKNYGYTF. CDR3 coding DNA: TGCAGTGCTGACAAAAACTATGGCTACACCTTC. The chain combines TRBV20-1 with TRBJ1-2; no reliable D call. The CDR3 runs to 11 residues. CDR1 is DFQATT, CDR2 SNEGSKA, per germline (reference sequence). The ends were cut back, 5 bases at V and 2 bases at J, with 6 bases in the middle.

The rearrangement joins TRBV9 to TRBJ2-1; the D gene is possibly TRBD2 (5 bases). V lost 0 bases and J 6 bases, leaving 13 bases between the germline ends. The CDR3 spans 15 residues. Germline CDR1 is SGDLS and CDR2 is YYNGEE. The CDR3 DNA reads TGTGCCAGCAGCGTAGCGACTACTCTTTTCAATGAGCAGTTCTTC. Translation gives CASSVATTLFNEQFF. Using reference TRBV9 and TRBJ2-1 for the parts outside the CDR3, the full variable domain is DSGVTQTPKHLITATGQRVTLRCSPRSGDLSVYWYQQSLDQGLQFLIQYYNGEERAKGNILERFSAQQFPDLHSELNLSSLELGDSALYFCASSVATTLFNEQFFGPGTRLTVL.

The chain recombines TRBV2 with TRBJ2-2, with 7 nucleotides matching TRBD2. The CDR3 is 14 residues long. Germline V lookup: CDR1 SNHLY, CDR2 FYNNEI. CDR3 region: CARRSGTTTGELFF. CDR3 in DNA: TGTGCAAGGAGGAGTGGGACTACCACCGGGGAGCTGTTTTTT.

This CDR3 is CASSTDGVIPTDTQYF. The CDR3 DNA sequence: TGTGCCAGCAGCACCGACGGGGTTATCCCCACAGATACGCAGTATTTT. J is TRBJ2-3 and V is TRBV7-2; a weak D match, TRBD2 (5 bases). CDR1 SGHTA and CDR2 FQGNSA come from the germline V gene. The ends were cut back, 5 bases at V and 2 bases at J, with 17 bases in the middle. CDR3 length: 16 residues.

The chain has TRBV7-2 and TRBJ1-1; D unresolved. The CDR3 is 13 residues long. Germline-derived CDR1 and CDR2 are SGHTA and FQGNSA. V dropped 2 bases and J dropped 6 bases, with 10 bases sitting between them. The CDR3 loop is CASSLRIGSEAFF. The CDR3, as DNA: TGTGCCAGCAGCTTACGTATTGGCTCTGAAGCTTTCTTT.

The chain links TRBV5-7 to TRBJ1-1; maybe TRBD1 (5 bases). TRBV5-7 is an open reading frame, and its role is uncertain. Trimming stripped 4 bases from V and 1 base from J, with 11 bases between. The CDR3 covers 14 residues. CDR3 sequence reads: CASSPKGPNTEAFF. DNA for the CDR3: TGTGCCAGCAGCCCGAAGGGGCCGAACACTGAAGCTTTCTTT.

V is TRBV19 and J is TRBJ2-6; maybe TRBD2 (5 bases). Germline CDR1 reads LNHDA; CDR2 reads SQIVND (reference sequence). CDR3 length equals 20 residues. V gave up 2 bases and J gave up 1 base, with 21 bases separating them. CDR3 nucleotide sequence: TGTGCCAGTAGTATAAAGTCGGGATGGACCGGGGATTCTGGGGCCAACGTCCTGACTTTC. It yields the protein CASSIKSGWTGDSGANVLTF.

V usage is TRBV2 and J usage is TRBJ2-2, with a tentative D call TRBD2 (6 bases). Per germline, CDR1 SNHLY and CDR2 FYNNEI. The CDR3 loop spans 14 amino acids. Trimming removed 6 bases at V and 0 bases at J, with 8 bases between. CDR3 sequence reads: CASRAGPNTGELFF. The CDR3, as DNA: TGTGCCAGCAGGGCGGGGCCGAACACCGGGGAGCTGTTTTTT.

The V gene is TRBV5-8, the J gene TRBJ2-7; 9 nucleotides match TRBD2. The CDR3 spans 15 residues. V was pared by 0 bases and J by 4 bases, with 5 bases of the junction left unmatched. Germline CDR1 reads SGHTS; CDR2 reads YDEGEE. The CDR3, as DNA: TGTGCCAGCAGCTTGGCTCTAGCGGGAAAATACGAGCAGTACTTC. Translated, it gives CASSLALAGKYEQYF.

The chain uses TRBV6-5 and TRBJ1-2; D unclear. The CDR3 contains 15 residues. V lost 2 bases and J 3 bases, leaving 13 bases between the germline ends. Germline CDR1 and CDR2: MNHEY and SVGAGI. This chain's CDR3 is CASSYLTGGYYGYTF. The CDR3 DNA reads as TGTGCCAGCAGTTACCTCACGGGAGGATACTATGGCTACACCTTC.

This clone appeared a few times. As DNA, the CDR3 is TGTGCCAGCAGCGCGAATATCGGGAACACTGAAGCTTTCTTT. It is translated as CASSANIGNTEAFF. The rearrangement joins TRBV9 to TRBJ1-1; no clear D. From germline, CDR1 is SGDLS and CDR2 YYNGEE. Trimming took off 3 bases at V and 1 base at J, with 10 bases between the two ends. The CDR3 is 14 amino acids. The whole variable domain, filled in from reference TRBV9 and TRBJ1-1, reads DSGVTQTPKHLITATGQRVTLRCSPRSGDLSVYWYQQSLDQGLQFLIQYYNGEERAKGNILERFSAQQFPDLHSELNLSSLELGDSALYFCASSANIGNTEAFFGQGTRLTVV.

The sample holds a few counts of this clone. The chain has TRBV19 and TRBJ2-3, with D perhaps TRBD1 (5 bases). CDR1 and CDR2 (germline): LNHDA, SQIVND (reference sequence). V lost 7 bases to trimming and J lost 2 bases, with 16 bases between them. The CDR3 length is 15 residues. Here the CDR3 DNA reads TGTGCCAGTATGGACACAAGTGTAGTCACAGATACGCAGTATTTT. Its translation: CASMDTSVVTDTQYF.

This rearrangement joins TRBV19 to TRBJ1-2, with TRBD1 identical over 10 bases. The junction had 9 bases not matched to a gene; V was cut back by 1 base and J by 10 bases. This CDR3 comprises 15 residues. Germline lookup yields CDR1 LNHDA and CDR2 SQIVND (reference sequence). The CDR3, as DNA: TGTGCCAGTAGTATAGCGGGGGGACAGGGGACGGACTACACCTTC. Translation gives CASSIAGGQGTDYTF.

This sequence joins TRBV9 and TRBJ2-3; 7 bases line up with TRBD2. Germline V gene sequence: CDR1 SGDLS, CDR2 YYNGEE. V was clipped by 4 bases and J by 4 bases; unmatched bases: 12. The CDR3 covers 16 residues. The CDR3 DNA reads TGTGCCAGCAGCCCACCTAATGGACTAGGGTCAGATACGCAGTATTTT. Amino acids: CASSPPNGLGSDTQYF.

CDR3 sequence (DNA): TGTGCCATCACGCGGGGGAGCACAGATACGCAGTATTTT. It is translated as CAITRGSTDTQYF. V is TRBV10-3 and J is TRBJ2-3; 7 bases are shared with TRBD2. Unmatched junction bases numbered 1, after V lost 7 bases and J lost 0 bases. CDR1 ENHRY and CDR2 SYGVKD come from the germline V gene. The length of the CDR3 is 13 residues.

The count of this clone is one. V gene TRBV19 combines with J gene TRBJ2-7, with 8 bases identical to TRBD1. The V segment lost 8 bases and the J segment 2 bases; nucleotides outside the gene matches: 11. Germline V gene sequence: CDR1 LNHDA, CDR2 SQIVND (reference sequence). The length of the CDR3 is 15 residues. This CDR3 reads CASGLPGQETYEQYF. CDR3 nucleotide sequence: TGTGCCAGTGGCCTGCCGGGACAGGAGACCTACGAGCAGTACTTC.

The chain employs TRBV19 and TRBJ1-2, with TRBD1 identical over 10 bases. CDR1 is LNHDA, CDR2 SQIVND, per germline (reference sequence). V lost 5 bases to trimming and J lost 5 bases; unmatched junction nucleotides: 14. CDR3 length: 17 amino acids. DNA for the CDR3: TGTGCCAGTAGTGGAAGGGCGACAGGGGGCTATATTTATGGCTACACCTTC. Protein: CASSGRATGGYIYGYTF.

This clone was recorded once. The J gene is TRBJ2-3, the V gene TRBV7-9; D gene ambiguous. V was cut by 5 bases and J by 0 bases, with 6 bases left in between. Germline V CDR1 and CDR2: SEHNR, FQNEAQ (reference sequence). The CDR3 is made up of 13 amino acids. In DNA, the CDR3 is TGTGCCAGCAGCGCCAGAAGCACAGATACGCAGTATTTT. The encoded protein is CASSARSTDTQYF.

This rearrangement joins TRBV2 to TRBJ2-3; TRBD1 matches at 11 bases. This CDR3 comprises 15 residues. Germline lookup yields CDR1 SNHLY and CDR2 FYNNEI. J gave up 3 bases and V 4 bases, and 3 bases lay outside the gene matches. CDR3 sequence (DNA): TGTGCCAGCAGTGCCGGGACAGGGGGTACAGATACGCAGTATTTT. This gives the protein CASSAGTGGTDTQYF.

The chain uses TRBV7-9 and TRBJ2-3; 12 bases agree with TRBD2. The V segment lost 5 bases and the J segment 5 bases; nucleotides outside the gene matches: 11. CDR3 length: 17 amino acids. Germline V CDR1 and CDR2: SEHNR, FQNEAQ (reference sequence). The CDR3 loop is CASSPEVWTSGEDTQYF. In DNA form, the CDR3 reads TGTGCCAGCAGCCCCGAAGTTTGGACTAGCGGGGAAGATACGCAGTATTTT.

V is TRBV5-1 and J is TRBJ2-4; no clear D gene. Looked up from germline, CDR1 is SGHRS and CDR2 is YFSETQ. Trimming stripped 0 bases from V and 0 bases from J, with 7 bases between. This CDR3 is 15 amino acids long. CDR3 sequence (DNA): TGCGCCAGCAGCTTGGACAGCCTAGCCAAAAACATTCAGTACTTC. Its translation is CASSLDSLAKNIQYF. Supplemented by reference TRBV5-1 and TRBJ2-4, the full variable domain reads KAGVTQTPRYLIKTRGQQVTLSCSPISGHRSVSWYQQTPGQGLQFLFEYFSETQRNKGNFPGRFSGRQFSNSRSEMNVSTLELGDSALYLCASSLDSLAKNIQYFGAGTRLSVL.

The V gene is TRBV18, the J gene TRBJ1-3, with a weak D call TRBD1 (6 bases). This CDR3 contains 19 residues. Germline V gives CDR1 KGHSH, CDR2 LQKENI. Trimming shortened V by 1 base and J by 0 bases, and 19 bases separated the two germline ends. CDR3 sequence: CASSPLAPARGLSGNTIYF. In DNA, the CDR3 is TGTGCCAGCTCACCACTCGCACCCGCGCGGGGGCTCTCTGGAAACACCATATATTTT.